This entry describes one T cell receptor beta chain. The sample belongs to a study of blood T cell repertoires in COVID-19. Study information: Sources were T cells, B-cell-depleted T cells, or PBMCs; the material itself was cDNA or gDNA.

Here immunoSEQ multiplex PCR was the method, and the copy in TCRdb shows in-frame clones only, minus some. The table lists about 230,000 clones, more than 75% of them singletons. The CDR3 covers 16 residues. V trimming: 4 bases; J trimming: 4 bases; junction bases outside the gene matches: 10. Germline CDR1 and CDR2: SGHDN and FVKESK. This chain links TRBV14 with TRBJ2-1; 7 bases match TRBD2. The origin of this receptor is a man between 40 and 49 years old with acute or convalescent COVID-19. Sequencing input: peripheral blood. The CDR3 DNA sequence: TGTGCCAGCAGCCTAGACATCCAGCGGGGTTACAATGAGCAGTTCTTC. This codes for CASSLDIQRGYNEQFF.